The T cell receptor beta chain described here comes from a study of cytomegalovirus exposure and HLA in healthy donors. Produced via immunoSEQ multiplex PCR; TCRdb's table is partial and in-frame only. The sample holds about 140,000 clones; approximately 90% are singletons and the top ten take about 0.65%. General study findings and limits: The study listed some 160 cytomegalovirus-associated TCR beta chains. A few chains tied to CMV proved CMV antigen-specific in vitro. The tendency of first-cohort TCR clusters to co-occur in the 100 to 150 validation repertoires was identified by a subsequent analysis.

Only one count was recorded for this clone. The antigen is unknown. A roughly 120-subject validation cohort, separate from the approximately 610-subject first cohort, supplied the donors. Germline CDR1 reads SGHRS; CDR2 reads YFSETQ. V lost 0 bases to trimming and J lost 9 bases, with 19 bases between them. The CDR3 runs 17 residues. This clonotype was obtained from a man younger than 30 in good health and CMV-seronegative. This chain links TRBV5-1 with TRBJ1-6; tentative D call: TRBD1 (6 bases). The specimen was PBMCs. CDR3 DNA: TGCGCCAGCAGCTTGGAGGGGGTGGTGGACCGGGGTTCACCCCTCCACTTT. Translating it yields CASSLEGVVDRGSPLHF. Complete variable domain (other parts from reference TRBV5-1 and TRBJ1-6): KAGVTQTPRYLIKTRGQQVTLSCSPISGHRSVSWYQQTPGQGLQFLFEYFSETQRNKGNFPGRFSGRQFSNSRSEMNVSTLELGDSALYLCASSLEGVVDRGSPLHFGNGTRLTVT.